This TCR beta chain was recovered during a study of OX40 agonist ivuxolimab in advanced cancers. Looking at the study overall: The patients received ivuxolimab by intravenous route every 2 weeks at 0.01 to 10 mg/kg. Study outcomes and limitations: CD8+ T cells (on average) carried more expanded clones than CD4+ T cells.

No patient had autoimmune disease or received systemic immunosuppression. Germline V gene lookup returns CDR1 MNHNY and CDR2 SVGAGI (reference sequence). The CDR3 consists of 16 residues. Trimming cost V 2 bases and J 7 bases; bases outside gene matches: 8. Comment on this clone: Its antigen is still unknown.

Repertoires were generated with immunoSEQ multiplex PCR, while TCRdb's copy carries only in-frame clones and drops some. Of some 17,000 clones listed, around 80% are singletons. This clonotype originated in an adult with an advanced solid tumor such as melanoma, head and neck, liver or kidney cancer. Sequencing used CD4+ or CD8+ T cells sorted from blood, obtained in a trial of the OX40 agonist ivuxolimab. The chain links TRBV6-6 to TRBJ2-5; TRBD2 agrees at 12 bases. CDR3 in amino acids: CASSYRLAGEWGTQYF. Here the CDR3 DNA reads TGTGCCAGCAGTTACCGACTAGCGGGAGAATGGGGGACCCAGTACTTC.